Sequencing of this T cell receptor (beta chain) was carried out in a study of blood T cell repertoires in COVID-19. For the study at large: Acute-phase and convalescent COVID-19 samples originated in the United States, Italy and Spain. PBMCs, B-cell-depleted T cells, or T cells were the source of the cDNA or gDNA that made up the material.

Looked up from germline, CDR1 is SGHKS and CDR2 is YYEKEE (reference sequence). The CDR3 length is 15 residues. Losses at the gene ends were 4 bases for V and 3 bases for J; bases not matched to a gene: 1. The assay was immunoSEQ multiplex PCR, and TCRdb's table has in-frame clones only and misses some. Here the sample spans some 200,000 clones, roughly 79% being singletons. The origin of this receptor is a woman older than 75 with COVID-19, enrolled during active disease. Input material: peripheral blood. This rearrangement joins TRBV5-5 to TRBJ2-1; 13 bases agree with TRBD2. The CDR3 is CASSGTSGVYNEQFF. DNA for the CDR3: TGTGCCAGCAGCGGGACTAGCGGGGTCTACAATGAGCAGTTCTTC.